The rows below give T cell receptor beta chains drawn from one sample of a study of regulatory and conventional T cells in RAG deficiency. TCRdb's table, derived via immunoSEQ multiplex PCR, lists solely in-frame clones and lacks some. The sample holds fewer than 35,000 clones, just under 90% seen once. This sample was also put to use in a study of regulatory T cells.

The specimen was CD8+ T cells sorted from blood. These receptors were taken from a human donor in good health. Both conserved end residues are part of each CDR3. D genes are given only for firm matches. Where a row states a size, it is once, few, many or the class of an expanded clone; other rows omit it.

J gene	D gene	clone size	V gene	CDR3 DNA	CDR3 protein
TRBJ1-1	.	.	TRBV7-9	TGTGCCAGCAGCTGGACAGATCCTGAAGCTTTCTTT	CASSWTDPEAFF
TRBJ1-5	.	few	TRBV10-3	TGTGCCACAACCTTACAGGAAGGGGGTCAGCCCCAGCATTTT	CATTLQEGGQPQHF
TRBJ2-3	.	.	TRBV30	TGTGCCTGGGGGGCAGGGACCCCAGATACGCAGTATTTT	CAWGAGTPDTQYF
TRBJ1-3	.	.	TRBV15	TGTGCCACCAGCAGAGATCGGGGGGGGTTGGGAAACACCATATATTTT	CATSRDRGGLGNTIYF
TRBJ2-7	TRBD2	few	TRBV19	TGTGCCAGTAGTAACGGACTAGCGTACGAGCAGTACTTC	CASSNGLAYEQYF
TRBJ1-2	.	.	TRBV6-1	TGTGCCAGCAGTTCGAGCGGGGTCTATGGCTACACCTTC	CASSSSGVYGYTF
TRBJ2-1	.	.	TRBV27	TGTGCCAGCAGTTTTAGAGGAGAGCAGTTCTTC	CASSFRGEQFF
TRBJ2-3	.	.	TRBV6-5	TGTGCCAGCAGTTACGCGGCGGGTGATACGCAGTATTTT	CASSYAAGDTQYF
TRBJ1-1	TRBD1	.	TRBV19	TGTGCCAGTAGTTCAACGGCCTCCACAGGGGATAACACTGAAGCTTTCTTT	CASSSTASTGDNTEAFF
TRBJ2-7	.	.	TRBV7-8	TGTGCCAGCAGCTTCGGTCAGAACGCTATCTCCTACGAGCAGTACTTC	CASSFGQNAISYEQYF
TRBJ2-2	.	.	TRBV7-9	TGTGCCAGCAGCTCCGAACAGGGAACCACCGGGGAGCTGTTTTTT	CASSSEQGTTGELFF
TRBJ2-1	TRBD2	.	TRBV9	TGTGCCAGCAGCGTAGACGGGGGGGCCTACAATGAGCAGTTCTTC	CASSVDGGAYNEQFF
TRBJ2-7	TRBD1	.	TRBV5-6	TGTGCCAGCAGCACAGGGGGCTCCTACGAGCAGTACTTC	CASSTGGSYEQYF
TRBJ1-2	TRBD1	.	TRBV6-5	TGTGCCAGCAGCCCGACAGGGGCGGGCTCTGGCTACACCTTC	CASSPTGAGSGYTF